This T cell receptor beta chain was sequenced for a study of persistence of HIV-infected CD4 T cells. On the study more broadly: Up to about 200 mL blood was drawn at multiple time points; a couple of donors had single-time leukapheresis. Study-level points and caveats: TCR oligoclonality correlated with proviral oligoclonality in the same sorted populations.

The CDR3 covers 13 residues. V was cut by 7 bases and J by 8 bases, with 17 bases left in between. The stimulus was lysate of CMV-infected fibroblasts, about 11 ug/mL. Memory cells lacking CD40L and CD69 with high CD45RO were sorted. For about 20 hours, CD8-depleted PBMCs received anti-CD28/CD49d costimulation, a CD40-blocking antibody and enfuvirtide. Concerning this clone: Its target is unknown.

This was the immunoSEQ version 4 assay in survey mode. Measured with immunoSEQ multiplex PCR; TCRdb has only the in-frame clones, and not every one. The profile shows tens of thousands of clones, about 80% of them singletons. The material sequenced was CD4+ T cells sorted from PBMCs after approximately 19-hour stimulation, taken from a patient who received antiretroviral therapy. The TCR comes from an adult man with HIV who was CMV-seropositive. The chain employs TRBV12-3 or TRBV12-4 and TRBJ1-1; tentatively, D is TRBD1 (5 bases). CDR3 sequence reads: CASNTPGGREAFF. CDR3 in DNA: TGTGCCAGCAATACCCCCGGGGGTCGCGAAGCTTTCTTT.